Listed below are T cell receptor beta chains from one sample, sequenced in a study of shared clonotypes between healthy human individuals. Assay: immunoSEQ multiplex PCR; the TCRdb copy retains only in-frame clones and omits some. The sample lists around 700,000 clones, about 74% seen once, with approximately 1.6% in the top ten. Material for sequencing was memory CD4+ T cells sorted from blood. These receptors came from a woman aged 25-40 years in good health. CDR3s include the opening cysteine and the closing phenylalanine or tryptophan. Each record gives: D gene, V gene, J gene, clone size, CDR3 protein, CDR3 DNA. A D gene is named only where the DNA matches it firmly. Part of the rows lack a size; the others show once, few, many or a class for expanded clones.

D gene: TRBD1
V gene: TRBV7-6
J gene: TRBJ2-7
clone size: NA
CDR3 protein: CASSLDQGRWDRSYEQYF
CDR3 DNA: TGTGCCAGCAGCTTAGATCAAGGCAGGTGGGACAGGTCCTACGAGCAGTACTTC

D gene: NA
V gene: TRBV28
J gene: TRBJ1-2
clone size: NA
CDR3 protein: CASSLRASYGYTF
CDR3 DNA: TGTGCCAGCAGTTTGCGGGCCTCCTATGGCTACACCTTC

D gene: NA
V gene: TRBV28
J gene: TRBJ2-2
clone size: NA
CDR3 protein: CASTAGQNTGELFF
CDR3 DNA: TGTGCCAGCACGGCAGGGCAGAACACCGGGGAGCTGTTTTTT

D gene: TRBD2
V gene: TRBV7-6
J gene: TRBJ2-3
clone size: NA
CDR3 protein: CASSGTSGRMADTQYF
CDR3 DNA: TGTGCCAGCAGCGGTACTAGCGGGAGAATGGCAGATACGCAGTATTTT

D gene: NA
V gene: TRBV2
J gene: TRBJ1-1
clone size: once
CDR3 protein: CASTLGAGNTEAFF
CDR3 DNA: TGTGCCAGTACGCTAGGGGCGGGGAACACTGAAGCTTTCTTT

D gene: TRBD1
V gene: TRBV5-8
J gene: TRBJ1-5
clone size: NA
CDR3 protein: CASSLGDRINQPQHF
CDR3 DNA: TGTGCCAGCAGCTTGGGGGACAGGATCAATCAGCCCCAGCATTTT

D gene: TRBD2
V gene: TRBV5-1
J gene: TRBJ2-2
clone size: NA
CDR3 protein: CASSVTSGSDTGELFF
CDR3 DNA: TGCGCCAGCAGCGTGACTAGCGGGAGCGACACCGGGGAGCTGTTTTTT

D gene: NA
V gene: TRBV29-1
J gene: TRBJ2-7
clone size: NA
CDR3 protein: CSVADSSYEQYF
CDR3 DNA: TGCAGCGTTGCTGACAGTTCCTACGAGCAGTACTTC

D gene: NA
V gene: TRBV7-2
J gene: TRBJ2-7
clone size: once
CDR3 protein: CASSQGGSAYEQYF
CDR3 DNA: TGTGCCAGCAGCCAAGGCGGATCTGCCTACGAGCAGTACTTC

D gene: NA
V gene: TRBV6-1
J gene: TRBJ2-3
clone size: NA
CDR3 protein: CASGPLYTQYF
CDR3 DNA: TGTGCCAGCGGGCCTCTCTATACGCAGTATTTT

D gene: TRBD1
V gene: TRBV5-6
J gene: TRBJ1-2
clone size: once
CDR3 protein: CASSPGQGEGYTF
CDR3 DNA: TGTGCCAGCAGCCCCGGACAGGGCGAAGGCTACACCTTC

D gene: NA
V gene: TRBV5-1
J gene: TRBJ1-4
clone size: few
CDR3 protein: CASSLVGDGEKLFF
CDR3 DNA: TGCGCCAGCAGCTTGGTAGGGGACGGGGAAAAACTGTTTTTT

D gene: TRBD1
V gene: TRBV5-8
J gene: TRBJ2-7
clone size: NA
CDR3 protein: CASSRGTGPYEQYF
CDR3 DNA: TGTGCCAGCAGCCGCGGGACAGGACCCTACGAGCAGTACTTC

D gene: NA
V gene: TRBV28
J gene: TRBJ1-4
clone size: NA
CDR3 protein: CASSSYSHSATNEKLFF
CDR3 DNA: TGTGCCAGCAGTTCGTACAGTCACTCTGCAACTAATGAAAAACTGTTTTTT

D gene: NA
V gene: TRBV29-1
J gene: TRBJ2-2
clone size: NA
CDR3 protein: CSARDSHDSNTGELFF
CDR3 DNA: TGCAGCGCCCGGGACTCCCACGACTCGAACACCGGGGAGCTGTTTTTT

D gene: NA
V gene: TRBV28
J gene: TRBJ2-2
clone size: NA
CDR3 protein: CASSPGLVNTGELFF
CDR3 DNA: TGTGCCAGCAGCCCGGGACTGGTGAACACCGGGGAGCTGTTTTTT

D gene: NA
V gene: TRBV29-1
J gene: TRBJ2-3
clone size: NA
CDR3 protein: CSVDLGVRADTQYF
CDR3 DNA: TGCAGCGTTGATTTAGGGGTTCGGGCAGATACGCAGTATTTT

D gene: TRBD1
V gene: TRBV28
J gene: TRBJ2-3
clone size: few
CDR3 protein: CASSSRQGWYF
CDR3 DNA: TGTGCCAGCAGTTCGCGACAGGGTTGGTATTTT

D gene: TRBD1
V gene: TRBV28
J gene: TRBJ1-5
clone size: NA
CDR3 protein: CASTKGQGGNQPQHF
CDR3 DNA: TGTGCCAGCACCAAGGGACAGGGGGGCAATCAGCCCCAGCATTTT

D gene: NA
V gene: TRBV29-1
J gene: TRBJ1-2
clone size: NA
CDR3 protein: CSVEDRGRAIGGYTF
CDR3 DNA: TGCAGCGTTGAAGATCGGGGCAGGGCAATCGGTGGCTACACCTTC

D gene: TRBD1
V gene: TRBV5-4
J gene: TRBJ1-5
clone size: once
CDR3 protein: CASSSFLGQDNQPQHF
CDR3 DNA: TGTGCCAGCAGCTCGTTCCTGGGACAGGACAATCAGCCCCAGCATTTT

D gene: TRBD1
V gene: TRBV19
J gene: TRBJ1-2
clone size: NA
CDR3 protein: CASNKPGQASLSRGYTF
CDR3 DNA: TGTGCCAGTAACAAACCGGGACAGGCAAGTTTGTCACGCGGCTACACCTTC

D gene: NA
V gene: TRBV28
J gene: TRBJ2-3
clone size: NA
CDR3 protein: CASKLGGNTDTQYF
CDR3 DNA: TGTGCCAGCAAACTAGGAGGGAACACAGATACGCAGTATTTT